A few counts support the clone carrying this T cell receptor beta chain. TCRdb reprocessed the 5' RACE reads with MiXCR, giving one entry per CDR3 protein. The sample lists more than 200,000 distinct CDR3 sequences; about a tenth were seen once. J was trimmed by 4 bases and V by 6 bases; bases with no gene match: 8. Germline values: CDR1 MNHNS, CDR2 SASEGT. This CDR3 is 15 amino acids long. The data are from a study of identical twins. The clonotype originates from a young woman in good health. V gene TRBV6-1 combines with J gene TRBJ2-1, with 8 bases matching TRBD2. The sample comprised memory (CD45RO+) T cells sorted from blood. CDR3 sequence reads: CASSLRLATYNEQFF. The CDR3 DNA reads as TGTGCCAGCAGCCTTAGACTAGCGACGTACAATGAGCAGTTCTTC.